This record covers a single T cell receptor (beta chain). Its cognate antigen has yet to be identified. Base quality data are lacking; no much larger clone is found one base away. TCRbeta CDR3 regions were amplified from genomic DNA by means of the immunoSEQ Assay, a bias-controlled multiplex PCR. On the study's bioinformatics: Within the assay, amplification of reference gene primers was used to estimate how many nucleated cells each sample contained. To quantify the absolute abundance of each unique TCRbeta CDR3 rearrangement, sequence reads were collapsed and filtered. Productive Simpson clonality was computed per sample as the square root of Simpson's diversity index over productive rearrangements. TCRdb provides this immuneACCESS table in a form limited to in-frame rearrangements. Some clones are lacking; in checked studies, under half of them reflect an unresolved V gene, and why the rest are absent is not known. V and J calls and clone size are given by that table; D and trimming were obtained from the DNA. This sample has approximately 100,000 clones in its table, and approximately 90% of those were observed once. Of the sample, 19% is held by the ten largest clones.

The data were taken from a study of blood T cell repertoires in COVID-19 (dated by TCRdb to 2018 to 2021). A note on the overall study: Samples covering the acute and convalescent phases of COVID-19 were provided by collaborators in the United States, Italy and Spain. The material from the prospective study consisted of cDNA or gDNA derived from T cells, B-cell-depleted T cells, or PBMCs. Samples were obtained from the ongoing ImmuneRACE study (first 160 participants) and from 950 to 1,500 subjects provided by 6 global collaborators. The repertoires were released in a freely available public database meant as a resource for research on the immune response to SARS-CoV-2. Where available, HLA class I and class II types were obtained from metadata supplied by the sample provider rather than from assay-based typing. Sample metadata almost always included a de-identified subject ID, COVID-19 status, age in years and sex. Deeply sampled blood TCRbeta repertoires from subjects exposed to, actively infected with, or recovered from COVID-19 were included in the dataset.

Each collaborating institution followed its own protocols to collect whole blood in K2EDTA tubes. For TCRbeta analysis, collaborator samples were shipped as frozen whole blood, as isolated PBMCs, or as DNA extracted from either sample type. Overall study results and their limits: The amount of clinical and demographic metadata varied by source and participant and was provided uncurated.

The source of this sequence is a human donor with acute or convalescent COVID-19. The donor label of this sample is uncertain. The specimen was peripheral blood.

DNA sequence: TGTGCCTGGAGTGACCAAGCCAATCAGCCCCAGCATTTT. Its protein is CAWSDQANQPQHF. The rearranged chain carries TRBV30 and TRBJ1-5, with no D gene named confidently. From cysteine to phenylalanine, the CDR3 is 13 amino acids long. Only the CDR3 part of the read is kept: 39 bases, read in frame from the first base. Trimming removed 1 base from V and 3 bases from J, leaving 7 bases between the germline ends. CDR1 GTSNPN and CDR2 SVGIG are derived from the germline V gene (reference sequence).